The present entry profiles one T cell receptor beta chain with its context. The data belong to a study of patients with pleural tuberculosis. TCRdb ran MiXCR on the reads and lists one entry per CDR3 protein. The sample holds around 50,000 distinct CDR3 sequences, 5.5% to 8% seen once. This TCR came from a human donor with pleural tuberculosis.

DNA of the CDR3: TGTGCCAGCAGGGTAGCGGGAGGGCCCTACAATGAGCAGTTCTTC. Encoded protein: CASRVAGGPYNEQFF. The chain carries TRBV6-1 and TRBJ2-1; the match to TRBD2 covers 11 bases. Losses at the gene ends were 6 bases for V and 2 bases for J; bases not matched to a gene: 3. Germline V gene lookup returns CDR1 MNHNS and CDR2 SASEGT. CDR3 length equals 15 residues.